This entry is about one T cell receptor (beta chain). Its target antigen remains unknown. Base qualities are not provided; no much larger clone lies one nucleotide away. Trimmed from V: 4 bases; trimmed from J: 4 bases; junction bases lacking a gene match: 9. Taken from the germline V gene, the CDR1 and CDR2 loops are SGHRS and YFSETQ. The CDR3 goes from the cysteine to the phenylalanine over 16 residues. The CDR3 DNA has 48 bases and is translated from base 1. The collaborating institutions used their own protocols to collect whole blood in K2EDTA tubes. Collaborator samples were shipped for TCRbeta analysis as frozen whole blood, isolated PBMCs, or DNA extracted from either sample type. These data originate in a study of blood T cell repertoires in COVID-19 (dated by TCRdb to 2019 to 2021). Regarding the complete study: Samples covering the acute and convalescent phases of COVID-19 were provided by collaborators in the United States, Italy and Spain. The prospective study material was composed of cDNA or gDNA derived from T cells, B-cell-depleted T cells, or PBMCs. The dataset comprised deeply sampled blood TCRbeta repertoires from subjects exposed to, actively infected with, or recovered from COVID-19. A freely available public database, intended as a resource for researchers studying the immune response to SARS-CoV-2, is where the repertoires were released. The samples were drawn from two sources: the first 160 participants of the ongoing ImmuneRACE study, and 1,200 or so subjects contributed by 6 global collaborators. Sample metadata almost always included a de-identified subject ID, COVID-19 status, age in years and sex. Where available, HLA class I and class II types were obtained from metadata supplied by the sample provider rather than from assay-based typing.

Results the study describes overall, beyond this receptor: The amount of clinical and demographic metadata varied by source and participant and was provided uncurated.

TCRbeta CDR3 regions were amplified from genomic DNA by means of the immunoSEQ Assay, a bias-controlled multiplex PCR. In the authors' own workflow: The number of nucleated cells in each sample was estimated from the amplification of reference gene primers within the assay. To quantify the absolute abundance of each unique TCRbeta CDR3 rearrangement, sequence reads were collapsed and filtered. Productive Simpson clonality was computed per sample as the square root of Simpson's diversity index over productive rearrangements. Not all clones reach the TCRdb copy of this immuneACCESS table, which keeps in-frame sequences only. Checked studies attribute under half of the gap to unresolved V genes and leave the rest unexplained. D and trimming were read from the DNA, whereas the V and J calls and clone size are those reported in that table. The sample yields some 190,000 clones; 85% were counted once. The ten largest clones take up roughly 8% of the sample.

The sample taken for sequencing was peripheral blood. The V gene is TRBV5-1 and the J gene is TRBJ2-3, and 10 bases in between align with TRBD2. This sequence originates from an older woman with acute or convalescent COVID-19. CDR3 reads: CASSASSGGGADTQYF. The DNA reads TGCGCCAGCAGCGCTTCTAGCGGGGGCGGGGCAGATACGCAGTATTTT.